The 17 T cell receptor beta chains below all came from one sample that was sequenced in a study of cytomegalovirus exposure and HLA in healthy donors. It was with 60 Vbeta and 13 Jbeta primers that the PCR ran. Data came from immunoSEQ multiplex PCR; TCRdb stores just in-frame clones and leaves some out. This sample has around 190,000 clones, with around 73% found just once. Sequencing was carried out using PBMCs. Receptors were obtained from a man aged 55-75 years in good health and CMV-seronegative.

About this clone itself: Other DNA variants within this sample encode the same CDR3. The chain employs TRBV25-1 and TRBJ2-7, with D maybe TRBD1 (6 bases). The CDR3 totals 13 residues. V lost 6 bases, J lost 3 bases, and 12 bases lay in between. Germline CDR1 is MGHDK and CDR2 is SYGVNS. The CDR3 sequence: CASSGRGSYEQYF. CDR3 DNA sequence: TGTGCCAGCAGCGGTAGGGGGAGCTACGAGCAGTACTTC.

CDR3 sequence reads: CASISNEASGELFF. CDR3 sequence (DNA): TGTGCCAGCATCTCGAATGAGGCTTCCGGGGAGCTGTTTTTT. The chain links TRBV7-2 to TRBJ2-2; D is ambiguous. Deletions cut 7 bases from V and 6 bases from J, with 15 bases between. Germline V lookup: CDR1 SGHTA, CDR2 FQGNSA. The CDR3 sequence is 14 residues long.

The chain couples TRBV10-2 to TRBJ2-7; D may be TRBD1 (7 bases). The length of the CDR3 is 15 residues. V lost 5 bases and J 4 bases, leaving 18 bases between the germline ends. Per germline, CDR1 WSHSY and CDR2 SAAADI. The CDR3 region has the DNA TGCGCCAGCAGTACCCAGGAGGGGGCCCCTTACGAGCAGTACTTC. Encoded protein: CASSTQEGAPYEQYF.

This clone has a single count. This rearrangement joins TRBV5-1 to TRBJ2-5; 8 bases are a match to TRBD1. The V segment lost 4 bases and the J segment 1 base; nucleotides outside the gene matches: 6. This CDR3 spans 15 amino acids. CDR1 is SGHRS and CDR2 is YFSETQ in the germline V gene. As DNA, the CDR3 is TGCGCCAGCAGCCTCCAGGGGGCTCCCCAAGAGACCCAGTACTTC. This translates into CASSLQGAPQETQYF.

The CDR3 DNA is TGTGCCAGCTCACCGAAGGGGACTAGCGGGGATCTCACAGATACGCAGTATTTT. Protein: CASSPKGTSGDLTDTQYF. The J gene is TRBJ2-3, the V gene TRBV18; 13 bases agree with TRBD2. Germline V gene sequence: CDR1 KGHSH, CDR2 LQKENI. The J segment lost 2 bases and the V segment lost 3 bases, leaving 8 bases of the junction unmatched. This CDR3 spans 18 amino acids.

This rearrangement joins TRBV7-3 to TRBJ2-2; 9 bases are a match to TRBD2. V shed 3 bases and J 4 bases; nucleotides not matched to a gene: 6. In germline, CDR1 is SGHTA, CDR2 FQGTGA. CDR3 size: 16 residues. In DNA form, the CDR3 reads TGTGCCAGCAGCTTTACCGGGACTAGCCGCACCGGGGAGCTGTTTTTT. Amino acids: CASSFTGTSRTGELFF.

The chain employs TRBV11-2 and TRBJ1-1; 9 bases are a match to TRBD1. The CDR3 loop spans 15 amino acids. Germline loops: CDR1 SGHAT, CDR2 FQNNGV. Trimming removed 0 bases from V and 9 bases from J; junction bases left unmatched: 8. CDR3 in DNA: TGTGCCAGCAGCTTAGATGCCCGGGACAGGGATAAAGCTTTCTTT. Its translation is CASSLDARDRDKAFF. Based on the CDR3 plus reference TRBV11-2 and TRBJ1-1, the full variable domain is EAGVAQSPRYKIIEKRQSVAFWCNPISGHATLYWYQQILGQGPKLLIQFQNNGVVDDSQLPKDRFSAERLKGVDSTLKIQPAKLEDSAVYLCASSLDARDRDKAFFGQGTRLTVV.

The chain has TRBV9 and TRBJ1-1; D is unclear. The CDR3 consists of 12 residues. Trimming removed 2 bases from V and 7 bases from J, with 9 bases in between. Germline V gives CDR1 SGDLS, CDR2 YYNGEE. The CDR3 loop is CASSVAEGEAFF. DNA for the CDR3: TGTGCCAGCAGCGTGGCAGAGGGTGAAGCTTTCTTT.

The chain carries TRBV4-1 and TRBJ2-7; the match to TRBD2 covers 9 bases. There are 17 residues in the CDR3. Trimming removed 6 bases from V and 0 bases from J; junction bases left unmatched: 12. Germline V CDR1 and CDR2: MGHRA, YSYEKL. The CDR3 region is CASSLSGLSGSSYEQYF. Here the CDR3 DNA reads TGCGCCAGCAGTCTCTCGGGTCTTAGCGGGAGCTCCTACGAGCAGTACTTC.

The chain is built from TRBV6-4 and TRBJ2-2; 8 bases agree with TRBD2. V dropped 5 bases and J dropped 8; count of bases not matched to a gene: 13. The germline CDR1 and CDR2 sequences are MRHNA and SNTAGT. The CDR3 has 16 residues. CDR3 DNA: TGTGCCAGCAGTTCCAGCGGGGGCCTCCCCACAGGGGAGCTGTTTTTT. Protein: CASSSSGGLPTGELFF.

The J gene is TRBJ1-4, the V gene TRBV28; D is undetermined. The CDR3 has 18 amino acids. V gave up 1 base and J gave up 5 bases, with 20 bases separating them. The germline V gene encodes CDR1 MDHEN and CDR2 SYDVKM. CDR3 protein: CASSLSPGREGGNEKLFF. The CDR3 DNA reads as TGTGCCAGCAGTTTATCCCCGGGTCGTGAAGGCGGAAATGAAAAACTGTTTTTT. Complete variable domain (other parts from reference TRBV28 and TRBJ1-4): DVKVTQSSRYLVKRTGEKVFLECVQDMDHENMFWYRQDPGLGLRLIYFSYDVKMKEKGDIPEGYSVSREKKERFSLILESASTNQTSMYLCASSLSPGREGGNEKLFFGSGTQLSVL.

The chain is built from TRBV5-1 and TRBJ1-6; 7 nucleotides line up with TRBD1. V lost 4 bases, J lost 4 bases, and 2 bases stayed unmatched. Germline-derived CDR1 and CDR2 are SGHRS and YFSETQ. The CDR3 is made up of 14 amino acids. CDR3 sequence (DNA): TGCGCCAGCAGCACGGGACAGTATAATTCACCCCTCCACTTT. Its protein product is CASSTGQYNSPLHF.

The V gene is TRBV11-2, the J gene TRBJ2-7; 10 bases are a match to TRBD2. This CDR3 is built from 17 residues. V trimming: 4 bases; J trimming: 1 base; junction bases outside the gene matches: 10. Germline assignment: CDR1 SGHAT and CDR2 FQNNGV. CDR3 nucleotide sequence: TGTGCCAGCAGCTCGCGGGGGGGACTAGCGACTTCCTACGAGCAGTACTTC. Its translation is CASSSRGGLATSYEQYF.

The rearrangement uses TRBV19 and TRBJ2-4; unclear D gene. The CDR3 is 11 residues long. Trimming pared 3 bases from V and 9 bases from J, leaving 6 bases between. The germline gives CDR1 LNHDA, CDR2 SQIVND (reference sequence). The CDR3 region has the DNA TGTGCCAGTAGTATTGCCGGCATTCAGTACTTC. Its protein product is CASSIAGIQYF.

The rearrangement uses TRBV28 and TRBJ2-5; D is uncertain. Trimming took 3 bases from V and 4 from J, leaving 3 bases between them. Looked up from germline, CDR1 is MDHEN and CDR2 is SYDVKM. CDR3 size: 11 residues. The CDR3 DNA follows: TGTGCCAGCAGTTTCTTAGAGACCCAGTACTTC. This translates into CASSFLETQYF.

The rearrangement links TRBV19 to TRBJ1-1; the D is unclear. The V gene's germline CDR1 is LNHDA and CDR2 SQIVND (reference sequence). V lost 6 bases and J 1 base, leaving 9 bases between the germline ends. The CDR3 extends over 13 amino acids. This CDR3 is CASSQTRNTEAFF. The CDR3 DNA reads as TGTGCCAGTAGCCAAACAAGGAACACTGAAGCTTTCTTT.

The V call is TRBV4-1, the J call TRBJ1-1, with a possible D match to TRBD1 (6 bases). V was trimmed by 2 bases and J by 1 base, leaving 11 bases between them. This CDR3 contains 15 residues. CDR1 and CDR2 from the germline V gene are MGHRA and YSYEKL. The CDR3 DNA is TGCGCCAGCAGCCAAACCGGGACACCGAACACTGAAGCTTTCTTT. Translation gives CASSQTGTPNTEAFF.